The T cell receptor beta chain described here comes from a study of beta chain features in type 1 diabetes. This clone has more than one count but fewer than ten. There are 14 residues in the CDR3. Trimming took off 4 bases at V and 2 bases at J, with 15 bases between the two ends. CDR1 and CDR2 (germline): GTSNPN, SVGIG (reference sequence). The investigators reverse transcribed all of the isolated RNA, so they sequenced expressed TCRB transcripts. Clones were sequenced by immunoSEQ multiplex PCR, and TCRdb holds only the in-frame ones, with some missing. In the table there are 350,000 or so clones, 15% to 20% of which are singletons.

What was sequenced was naive CD4+ T cells from blood. The V gene is TRBV30, the J gene TRBJ2-7, with TRBD2 as a possible D gene (6 bases). The sequence came from a woman between 18 and 29 years old in good health. The CDR3 reads CAWTPGLPPYEQYF. DNA of the CDR3: TGTGCCTGGACCCCCGGACTACCGCCCTACGAGCAGTACTTC.